This passage covers 19 T cell receptor beta chains from one sample sequenced in a study of T cells in Graves' hyperthyroidism and ophthalmopathy. TCR beta CDR3 sequences were amplified from RNA transcripts. The HTBI set primed first-round TCR CDR3 RT-PCR. TCRdb re-derived calls from the multiplex PCR reads in MiXCR, one entry per CDR3 protein. The sample has a few hundred thousand distinct CDR3 sequences; roughly 21% are singletons. Material for sequencing was blood. All receptors derive from a woman between 45 and 60 years old with Graves' hyperthyroidism.

This clonotype was picked up a small number of times. This chain uses TRBV6-1 with TRBJ1-3; D ambiguous. Germline V gene data show CDR1 as MNHNS and CDR2 as SASEGT. The CDR3 is 15 amino acids. V was trimmed by 4 bases and J by 0 bases, leaving 10 bases between them. CDR3 amino acids: CASSVEDGSGNTIYF. CDR3 nucleotides: TGTGCCAGCAGTGTAGAGGACGGCTCTGGAAACACCATATATTTT.

This clonotype was counted ten times or more. The rearrangement joins TRBV11-2 to TRBJ1-2; no firm D call. V was clipped by 0 bases and J by 8 bases, with 13 bases between them. Germline lookup yields CDR1 SGHAT and CDR2 FQNNGV. The CDR3 totals 14 residues. CDR3 sequence: CASSLDARTQGYTF. CDR3 nucleotide sequence: TGTGCCAGCAGCTTAGATGCCCGGACGCAGGGCTACACCTTC.

This chain connects TRBV27 to TRBJ2-1, with 7 bases that match TRBD2. The CDR3 covers 17 residues. Germline trimming cut 2 bases from V and 5 bases from J; bases unmatched to any gene: 12. Germline CDR1 and CDR2: MNHEY and SMNVEV (reference sequence). The CDR3 is CASSLTLGGRSHNEQFF. CDR3 nucleotides: TGTGCCAGCAGTTTAACCCTTGGCGGGAGATCCCACAATGAGCAGTTCTTC.

V usage is TRBV20-1 and J usage is TRBJ1-5; no clear D gene. Germline V CDR1 and CDR2: DFQATT, SNEGSKA (reference sequence). The CDR3 consists of 12 residues. The ends were cut back, 6 bases at V and 0 bases at J, with 6 bases in the middle. The CDR3 protein is CSAVYSNQPQHF. CDR3 nucleotides: TGCAGTGCCGTGTATAGCAATCAGCCCCAGCATTTT.

This clonotype was found a few times. The rearrangement joins TRBV7-9 to TRBJ1-3, with D possibly matching TRBD1 (5 bases). The germline V and J ends were trimmed by 6 bases and 1 base, with 10 bases remaining between them. This CDR3 region has 14 residues. CDR1 and CDR2 (germline): SEHNR, FQNEAQ (reference sequence). The CDR3 loop is CASRPRQSGNTIYF. The CDR3 region has the DNA TGTGCCAGCAGACCTCGACAGTCTGGAAACACCATATATTTT.

Note on this clonotype: A read error may be the cause here, since a much bigger clone is one base away. The chain has TRBV11-2 and TRBJ2-3; TRBD2 matches 9 bases. V lost 1 base to trimming and J lost 6 bases; unmatched junction nucleotides: 11. The CDR3 is 17 residues long. Germline CDR1 and CDR2: SGHAT and FQNNGV. CDR3 in DNA: TGTGCCAGCAGCTTAGGTAGGAGGGCTAGCGGGATGGATACGCAGTATTTT. This encodes CASSLGRRASGMDTQYF.

The sample holds many counts of this clonotype. This sequence joins TRBV29-1 and TRBJ1-1; D gene uncertain. In germline, CDR1 is SQVTM, CDR2 ANQGSEA. V was cut by 4 bases and J by 6 bases, with 18 bases left in between. This CDR3 region has 14 residues. The CDR3 loop is CSVATGRLKAEAFF. The DNA for the CDR3 is TGCAGCGTTGCAACCGGGCGACTCAAAGCTGAAGCTTTCTTT.

The V call is TRBV5-1, the J call TRBJ2-2; D not certain. There are 16 residues in the CDR3. CDR1 is SGHRS and CDR2 is YFSETQ in the germline V gene. V gave up 0 bases and J gave up 6 bases, with 15 bases separating them. The CDR3 nucleotides are TGCGCCAGCAGCTTGGAACGCCTCCCGCGGCCCGGGGAGCTGTTTTTT. It codes for CASSLERLPRPGELFF.

This clonotype has a count of ten or more. J is TRBJ2-3 and V is TRBV12-3 or TRBV12-4, with 8 nucleotides matching TRBD1. Trimming at V came to 4 bases and at J to 3 bases, leaving 0 bases not matched to a gene. The CDR3 loop spans 13 amino acids. The DNA for the CDR3 is TGTGCCAGCAGTTGGACAGGGACAGATACGCAGTATTTT. Its protein product is CASSWTGTDTQYF.

There are many counts of this clonotype. This rearrangement joins TRBV2 to TRBJ2-5; 7 nucleotides align to TRBD2. Trimming cost V 4 bases and J 4 bases; bases outside gene matches: 3. There are 13 residues in the CDR3. Germline lookup yields CDR1 SNHLY and CDR2 FYNNEI. The chain's CDR3 is CASSGGSRETQYF. Written as DNA, the CDR3 is TGTGCCAGCAGTGGCGGGAGTAGAGAGACCCAGTACTTC.

The chain links TRBV18 to TRBJ1-1; 11 bases match TRBD1. V was pared by 6 bases and J by 0 bases, with 18 bases of the junction left unmatched. Looked up from germline, CDR1 is KGHSH and CDR2 is LQKENI. The CDR3 extends over 20 amino acids. DNA for the CDR3: TGTGCCAGCTCTAGAAGGTTCCGGACAGGGGGCCATACGTTGAACACTGAAGCTTTCTTT. Translated, it gives CASSRRFRTGGHTLNTEAFF.

This clonotype was detected many times. J is TRBJ2-3 and V is TRBV11-2; no firm D call. Germline V lookup: CDR1 SGHAT, CDR2 FQNNGV. Deletions cut 5 bases from V and 5 bases from J, with 14 bases between. The CDR3 extends over 14 amino acids. The CDR3 DNA sequence: TGTGCCAGCAGCCATTTAAACCCCCGAGATACGCAGTATTTT. It yields the protein CASSHLNPRDTQYF.

Many counts were recorded for this clonotype. As DNA, the CDR3 is TGTGCCAGCAGTGAATTACCAGGGAAGAGGTCCTATAATTCACCCCTCCACTTT. Amino acid sequence: CASSELPGKRSYNSPLHF. The rearrangement uses TRBV6-1 and TRBJ1-6; possible D gene TRBD1, 5 bases. Between the trimmed V and J ends, which lost 2 bases and 1 base, there was a span of 15 bases. CDR1 is MNHNS, CDR2 SASEGT, per germline. The CDR3 is 18 amino acids.

The chain uses TRBV9 and TRBJ1-2, with D perhaps matching TRBD1 (5 bases). CDR1 is SGDLS and CDR2 is YYNGEE in the germline V gene. CDR3 size: 17 residues. With 3 bases removed from V and 4 bases from J, the gap between germline ends came to 22 bases. CDR3 nucleotides: TGTGCCAGCAGCGCCCCGGGACTGCTTCATCGTCTCTATGGCTACACCTTC. Encoded protein: CASSAPGLLHRLYGYTF.

The chain is built from TRBV9 and TRBJ2-1; the match to TRBD2 covers 13 bases. The CDR3 extends over 16 amino acids. CDR1 and CDR2 (germline): SGDLS, YYNGEE. The trim removed 3 bases at V and 5 bases at J, leaving 5 bases unmatched. The CDR3 loop reads CASSATGTSGDNEQFF. CDR3 nucleotides: TGTGCCAGCAGCGCCACCGGGACTAGCGGGGACAATGAGCAGTTCTTC.

This rearrangement joins TRBV12-3 or TRBV12-4 to TRBJ1-6; D gene ambiguous. The V gene lost 6 bases and the J gene lost 4 bases, with 7 bases spanning the gap. This CDR3 has 13 amino acids. The CDR3 coding sequence is TGTGCCAGCAGCGGACGGTATAATTCACCCCTCCACTTT. Amino acids: CASSGRYNSPLHF.

This clonotype was counted many times. The chain is built from TRBV28 and TRBJ2-7; D not certain. The ends were cut back, 8 bases at V and 6 bases at J, with 20 bases in the middle. The CDR3 consists of 14 residues. Germline V gives CDR1 MDHEN, CDR2 SYDVKM. CDR3 sequence reads: CASSPLGNFGEQYF. CDR3 DNA: TGTGCCAGCTCCCCTTTGGGCAATTTCGGCGAGCAGTACTTC.

The chain uses TRBV4-2 and TRBJ2-6; TRBD1 or TRBD2 may be the D gene (5 bases each). This CDR3 has 16 residues. Germline lookup yields CDR1 LGHNA and CDR2 YNFKEQ. V was clipped by 2 bases and J by 2 bases, with 10 bases between them. The DNA for the CDR3 is TGTGCCAGCAGCCAACTCGGGACCGCTGGGGCCAACGTCCTGACTTTC. Protein: CASSQLGTAGANVLTF.

Many counts were recorded for this clonotype. This rearrangement joins TRBV7-6 to TRBJ2-7; D might be TRBD1 (5 bases). Trimming took off 2 bases at V and 2 bases at J, with 13 bases between the two ends. The CDR3 extends over 15 amino acids. Germline CDR1 and CDR2: SGHVS and FNYEAQ. CDR3 sequence reads: CASSLSPGQTYEQYF. The CDR3 coding sequence is TGTGCCAGCAGCTTAAGTCCAGGACAAACCTACGAGCAGTACTTC.